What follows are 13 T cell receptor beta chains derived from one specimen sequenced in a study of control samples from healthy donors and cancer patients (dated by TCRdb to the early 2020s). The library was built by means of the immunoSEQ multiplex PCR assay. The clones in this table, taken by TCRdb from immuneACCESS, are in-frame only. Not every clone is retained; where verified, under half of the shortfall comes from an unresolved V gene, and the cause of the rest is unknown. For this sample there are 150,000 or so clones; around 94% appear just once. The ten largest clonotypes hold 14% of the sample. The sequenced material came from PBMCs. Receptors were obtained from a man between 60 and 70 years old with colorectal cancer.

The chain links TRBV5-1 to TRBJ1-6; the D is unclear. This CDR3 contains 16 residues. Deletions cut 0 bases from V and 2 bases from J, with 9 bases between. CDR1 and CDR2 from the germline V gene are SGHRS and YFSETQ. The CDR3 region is CASSLASTAYNSPLHF. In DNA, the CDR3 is TGCGCCAGCAGCTTGGCAAGTACCGCCTATAATTCACCCCTCCACTTT.

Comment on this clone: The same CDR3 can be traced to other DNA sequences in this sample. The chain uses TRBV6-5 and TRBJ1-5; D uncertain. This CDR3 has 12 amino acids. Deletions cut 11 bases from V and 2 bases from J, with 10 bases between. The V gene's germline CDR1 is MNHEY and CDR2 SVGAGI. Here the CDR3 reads CASSRGNQPQHF. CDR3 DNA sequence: TGTGCCTCCTCCCGGGGCAATCAGCCCCAGCATTTT.

The CDR3 protein is CASSLGPAPNEKLFF. CDR3 coding DNA: TGTGCCAGCAGCTTAGGGCCAGCTCCTAATGAAAAACTGTTTTTT. The chain couples TRBV7-2 to TRBJ1-4; D not resolved. V lost 1 base and J lost 3, with 9 bases in between. Germline V lookup: CDR1 SGHTA, CDR2 FQGNSA. This CDR3 is 15 amino acids long.

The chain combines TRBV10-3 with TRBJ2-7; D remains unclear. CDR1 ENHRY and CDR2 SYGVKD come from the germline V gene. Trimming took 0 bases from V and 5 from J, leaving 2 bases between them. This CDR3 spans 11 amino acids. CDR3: CAISESNEQYF. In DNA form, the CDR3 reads TGTGCCATCAGTGAGTCGAACGAGCAGTACTTC.

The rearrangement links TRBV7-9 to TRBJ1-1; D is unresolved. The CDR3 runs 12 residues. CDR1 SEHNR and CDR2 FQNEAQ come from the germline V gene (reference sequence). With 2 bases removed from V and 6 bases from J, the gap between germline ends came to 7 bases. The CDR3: CASSLRVAEAFF. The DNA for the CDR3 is TGTGCCAGCAGCTTAAGGGTGGCTGAAGCTTTCTTT.

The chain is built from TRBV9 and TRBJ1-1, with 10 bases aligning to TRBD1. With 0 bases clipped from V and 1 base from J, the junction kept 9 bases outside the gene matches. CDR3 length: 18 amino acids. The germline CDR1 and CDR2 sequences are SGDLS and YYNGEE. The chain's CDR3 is CASSVGSGQGLSNTEAFF. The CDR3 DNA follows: TGTGCCAGCAGCGTAGGTTCGGGACAGGGGCTGTCGAACACTGAAGCTTTCTTT.

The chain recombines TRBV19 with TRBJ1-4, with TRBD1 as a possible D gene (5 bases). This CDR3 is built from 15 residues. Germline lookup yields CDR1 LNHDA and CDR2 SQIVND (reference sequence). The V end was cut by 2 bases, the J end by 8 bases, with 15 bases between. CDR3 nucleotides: TGTGCCAGTAGTATAATCCAGGGAATGGGGGAAAAACTGTTTTTT. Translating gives CASSIIQGMGEKLFF.

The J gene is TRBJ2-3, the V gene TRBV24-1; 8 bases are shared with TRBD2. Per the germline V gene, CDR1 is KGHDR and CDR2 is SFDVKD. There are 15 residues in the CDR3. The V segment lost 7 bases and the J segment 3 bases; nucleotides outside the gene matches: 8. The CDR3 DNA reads TGTGCCACCAGCCGCGGGACTAGTTTTACAGATACGCAGTATTTT. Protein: CATSRGTSFTDTQYF.

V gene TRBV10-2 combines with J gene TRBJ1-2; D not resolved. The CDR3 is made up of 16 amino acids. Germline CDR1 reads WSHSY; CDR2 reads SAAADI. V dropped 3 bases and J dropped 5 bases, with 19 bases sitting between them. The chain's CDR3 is CASSDKGSSGIYGYTF. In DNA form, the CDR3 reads TGCGCCAGCAGTGATAAAGGATCCTCGGGAATATATGGCTACACCTTC.

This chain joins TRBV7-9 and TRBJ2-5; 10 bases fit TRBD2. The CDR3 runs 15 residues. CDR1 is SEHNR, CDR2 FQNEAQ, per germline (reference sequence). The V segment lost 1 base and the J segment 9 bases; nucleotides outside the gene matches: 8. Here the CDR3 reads CASSLGSGGAGPQYF. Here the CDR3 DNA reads TGTGCCAGCAGCTTAGGGAGCGGGGGGGCCGGTCCCCAGTACTTC.

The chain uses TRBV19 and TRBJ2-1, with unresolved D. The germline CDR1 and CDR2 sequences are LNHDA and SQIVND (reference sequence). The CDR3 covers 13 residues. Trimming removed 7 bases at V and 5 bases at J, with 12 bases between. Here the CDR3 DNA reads TGTGCCAGTAAGAGCCCCTGGGACAATGAGCAGTTCTTC. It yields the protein CASKSPWDNEQFF.

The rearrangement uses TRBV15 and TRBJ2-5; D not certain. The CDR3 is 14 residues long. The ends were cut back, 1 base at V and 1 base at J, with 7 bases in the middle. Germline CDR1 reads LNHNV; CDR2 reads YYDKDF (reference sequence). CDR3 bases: TGTGCCACCAGCAGAGGTTCAGGCCAAGAGACCCAGTACTTC. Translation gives CATSRGSGQETQYF.

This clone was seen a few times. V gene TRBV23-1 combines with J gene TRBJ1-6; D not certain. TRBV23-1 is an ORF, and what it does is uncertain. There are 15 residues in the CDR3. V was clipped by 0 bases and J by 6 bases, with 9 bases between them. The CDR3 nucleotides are TGCGCCAGCAGTCAATCGCAACTGCCTAATTCACCCCTCCACTTT. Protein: CASSQSQLPNSPLHF.